The 10 T cell receptor beta chains given below trace back to one sample, sequenced in a study of cytomegalovirus exposure and HLA in healthy donors. Researchers ran the PCR with 60 Vbeta and 13 Jbeta primers. The protocol was immunoSEQ multiplex PCR, while the TCRdb copy is restricted to in-frame clones and leaves out a portion. Among more than 95,000 clones listed, roughly a tenth were seen once. Sequencing input: PBMCs. The receptors were sampled from a young man in good health and CMV-seronegative.

This clone has only a few counts. The CDR3 region is CASGLRQETQYF. DNA for the CDR3: TGTGCCAGCGGGCTCAGGCAAGAGACCCAGTACTTC. This sequence joins TRBV14 and TRBJ2-5, with D hard to call. Germline V gene data show CDR1 as SGHDN and CDR2 as FVKESK. V lost 8 bases, J lost 2 bases, and 9 bases lay in between. The CDR3 consists of 12 residues.

The rearrangement uses TRBV5-1 and TRBJ2-7, with D maybe TRBD2 (5 bases). Germline-derived CDR1 and CDR2 are SGHRS and YFSETQ. Trimming took off 0 bases at V and 4 bases at J, with 8 bases between the two ends. The CDR3 sequence is 13 residues long. CDR3 coding DNA: TGCGCCAGCAGCTTGGCAGAGGGTTACGAGCAGTACTTC. This sequence encodes CASSLAEGYEQYF.

This sequence joins TRBV28 and TRBJ1-3; D unclear. V was pared by 6 bases and J by 0 bases, with 9 bases between. The germline V gene has CDR1 MDHEN and CDR2 SYDVKM. The CDR3 loop spans 14 amino acids. DNA for the CDR3: TGTGCCAGCAGGGAGCCGAGCTCTGGAAACACCATATATTTT. Amino acid sequence: CASREPSSGNTIYF.

This clone was recorded a few times. The chain combines TRBV11-3 with TRBJ2-2; the D is unclear. The CDR3 is made up of 13 amino acids. Trimming cost V 3 bases and J 6 bases, with 8 bases left between them. Germline values: CDR1 SGHNT, CDR2 YENEEA. This chain's CDR3 is CASSLSASGELFF. The CDR3 nucleotides read TGTGCCAGCAGCTTGTCCGCGTCCGGGGAGCTGTTTTTT.

V gene TRBV5-1 combines with J gene TRBJ2-2; 11 bases are shared with TRBD1. Germline CDR1 reads SGHRS; CDR2 reads YFSETQ. The trim removed 3 bases at V and 5 bases at J, leaving 6 bases unmatched. The CDR3 covers 16 residues. In DNA form, the CDR3 reads TGCGCCAGCAGCTCGGGACAGGGGGGCTTTACCGGGGAGCTGTTTTTT. As protein: CASSSGQGGFTGELFF.

This clone was observed a handful of times. The rearrangement joins TRBV27 to TRBJ1-1, with D possibly being TRBD1 (6 bases). Between the trimmed V and J ends, which lost 5 bases and 1 base, there was a span of 11 bases. CDR1 and CDR2 from the germline V gene are MNHEY and SMNVEV (reference sequence). CDR3 length: 14 amino acids. In DNA form, the CDR3 reads TGTGCCAGCAGTCTGGGACACCCGAACACTGAAGCTTTCTTT. It translates to CASSLGHPNTEAFF.

This clone occurred once. The junction and the germline gene differ at one end; a read error may be behind it. J is TRBJ2-2 and V is TRBV6-6, with TRBD2 identical over 8 bases. Germline CDR1 and CDR2: MNHNY and SVGAGI (reference sequence). The CDR3 consists of 15 residues. CDR3 DNA: TGTGCCAGCAGACGGGGGGGCGCGAACACCGGGGGGCTGTTTTTT. It translates to CASRRGGANTGGLFF.

The V gene is TRBV2, the J gene TRBJ2-5, with 8 bases matching TRBD2. After removal of 7 bases from V and 4 bases from J, the junction contained 11 bases not matched to a gene. The CDR3 loop spans 15 amino acids. Germline V gene data show CDR1 as SNHLY and CDR2 as FYNNEI. The CDR3 region is CASTPGGALGETQYF. The CDR3 DNA follows: TGTGCCAGCACCCCCGGGGGGGCGCTAGGAGAGACCCAGTACTTC.

This rearrangement joins TRBV19 to TRBJ2-3, with 13 nucleotides matching TRBD2. Per germline, CDR1 LNHDA and CDR2 SQIVND (reference sequence). This CDR3 region has 17 residues. The J segment lost 0 bases and the V segment lost 7 bases, leaving 7 bases of the junction unmatched. CDR3 in amino acids: CASTRGGLAGSTDTQYF. CDR3 bases: TGTGCCAGTACCAGAGGGGGACTAGCGGGGAGCACAGATACGCAGTATTTT.

A few counts support this clone. A junction boundary mismatches the germline segment, possibly from a read error. The rearrangement uses TRBV9 and TRBJ1-2; possibly TRBD1 for D (5 bases). The CDR3 totals 14 residues. CDR1 is SGDLS and CDR2 is YYNGEE in the germline V gene. The CDR3 loop reads CASSVSSGLYGYTF. CDR3 nucleotides: TGTGCCAGCAGCGTATCCTCAGGGCTCTATGGTTACACCTTC.